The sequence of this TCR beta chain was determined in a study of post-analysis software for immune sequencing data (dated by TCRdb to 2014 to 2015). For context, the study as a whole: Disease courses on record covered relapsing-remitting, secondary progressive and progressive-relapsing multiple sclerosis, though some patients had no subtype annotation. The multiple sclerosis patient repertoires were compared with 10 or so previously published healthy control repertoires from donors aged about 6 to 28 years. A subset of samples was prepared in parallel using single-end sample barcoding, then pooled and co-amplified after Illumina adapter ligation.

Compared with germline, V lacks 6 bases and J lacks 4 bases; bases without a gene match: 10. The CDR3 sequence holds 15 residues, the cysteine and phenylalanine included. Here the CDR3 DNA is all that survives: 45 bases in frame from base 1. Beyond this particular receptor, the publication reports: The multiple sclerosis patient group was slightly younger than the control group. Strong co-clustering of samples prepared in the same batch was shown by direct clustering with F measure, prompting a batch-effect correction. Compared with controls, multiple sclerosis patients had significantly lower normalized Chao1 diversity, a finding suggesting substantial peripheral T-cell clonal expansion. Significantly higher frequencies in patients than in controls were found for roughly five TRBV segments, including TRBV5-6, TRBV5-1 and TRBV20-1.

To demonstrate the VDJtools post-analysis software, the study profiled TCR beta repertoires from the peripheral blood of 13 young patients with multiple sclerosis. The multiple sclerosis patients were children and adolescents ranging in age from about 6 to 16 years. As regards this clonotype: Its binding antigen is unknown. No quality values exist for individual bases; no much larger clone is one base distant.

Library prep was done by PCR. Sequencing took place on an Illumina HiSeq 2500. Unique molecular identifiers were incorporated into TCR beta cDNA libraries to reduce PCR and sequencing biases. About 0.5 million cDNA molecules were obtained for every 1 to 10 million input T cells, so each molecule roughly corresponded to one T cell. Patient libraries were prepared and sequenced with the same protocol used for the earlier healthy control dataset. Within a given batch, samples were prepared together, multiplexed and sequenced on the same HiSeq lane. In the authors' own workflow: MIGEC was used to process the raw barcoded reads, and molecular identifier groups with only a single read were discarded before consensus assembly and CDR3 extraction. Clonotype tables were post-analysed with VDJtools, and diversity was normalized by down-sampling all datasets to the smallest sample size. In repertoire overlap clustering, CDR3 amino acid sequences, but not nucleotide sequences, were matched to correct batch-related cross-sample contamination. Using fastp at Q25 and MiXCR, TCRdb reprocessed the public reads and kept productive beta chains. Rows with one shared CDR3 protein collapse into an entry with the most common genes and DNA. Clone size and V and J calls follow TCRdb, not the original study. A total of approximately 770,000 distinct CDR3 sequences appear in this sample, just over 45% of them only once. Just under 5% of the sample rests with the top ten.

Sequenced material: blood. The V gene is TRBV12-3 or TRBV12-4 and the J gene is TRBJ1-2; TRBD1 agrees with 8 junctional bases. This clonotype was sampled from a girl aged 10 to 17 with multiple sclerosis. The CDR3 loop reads CASRLQGAGLYGYTF. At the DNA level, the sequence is TGTGCCAGCAGGCTCCAGGGGGCGGGTCTCTATGGCTACACCTTC.